The next 31 T cell receptor beta chains were all read from a single sample in a study of blood T cell repertoires in COVID-19. Generated by immunoSEQ multiplex PCR, the TCRdb table keeps only in-frame clones and is missing some. The table shows about 99,000 clones, with about 92% occurring only once. Specimen: peripheral blood. Receptors originate from a woman over 75 in a cohort sampled during active COVID-19.

The chain employs TRBV6-4 and TRBJ1-1; possibly TRBD1 for D (6 bases). The CDR3 has 14 residues. The V gene lost 8 bases and the J gene lost 4 bases, with 17 bases spanning the gap. Germline CDR1 reads MRHNA; CDR2 reads SNTAGT. The CDR3 DNA is TGTGCCAGCGCGGTGGACAGTAAAAGCACTGAAGCTTTCTTT. It translates to CASAVDSKSTEAFF.

The chain has TRBV6-6 and TRBJ2-1; TRBD2 might be the D (5 bases). In germline, CDR1 is MNHNY, CDR2 SVGAGI (reference sequence). The CDR3 is made up of 15 amino acids. V gave up 7 bases and J gave up 0 bases, with 13 bases separating them. The CDR3 loop reads CASKDSLYSYNEQFF. As DNA, the CDR3 is TGTGCCAGCAAGGACTCCTTATACTCCTACAATGAGCAGTTCTTC.

CDR3 sequence (DNA): TGTGCCAGCAGCTACGGACAGGCGGCAGATACGCAGTATTTT. This gives the protein CASSYGQAADTQYF. This chain joins TRBV2 and TRBJ2-3; 7 bases fit TRBD1. Looked up from germline, CDR1 is SNHLY and CDR2 is FYNNEI. Trimming at V came to 6 bases and at J to 4 bases, leaving 7 bases not matched to a gene. CDR3 length: 14 amino acids.

The J gene is TRBJ1-2, the V gene TRBV9; 8 positions agree with TRBD1. Unmatched junction bases numbered 11, after V lost 0 bases and J lost 7 bases. The CDR3 spans 16 residues. Germline loops: CDR1 SGDLS, CDR2 YYNGEE. This chain's CDR3 is CASSVGPAGGVGGYTF. CDR3 in DNA: TGTGCCAGCAGCGTAGGACCCGCAGGGGGCGTGGGTGGCTACACCTTC.

This clone was seen more than once but under ten times. The J gene is TRBJ1-5, the V gene TRBV28; TRBD1 matches 9 bases. This CDR3 has 14 residues. Trimming cost V 8 bases and J 5 bases; bases outside gene matches: 7. Germline lookup yields CDR1 MDHEN and CDR2 SYDVKM. In DNA, the CDR3 is TGTGCCAGCCACAGGGGGCTGTTGGATCAGCCCCAGCATTTT. Translated: CASHRGLLDQPQHF.

This clone has only a few counts. The chain links TRBV6-5 to TRBJ1-4, with 10 bases fitting TRBD1. V shed 2 bases and J 5 bases; nucleotides not matched to a gene: 2. CDR1 is MNHEY, CDR2 SVGAGI, per germline. The CDR3 length is 15 residues. The CDR3: CASSYRGQGNEKLFF. The CDR3 DNA sequence: TGTGCCAGCAGTTACCGGGGACAGGGGAATGAAAAACTGTTTTTT.

This chain joins TRBV10-2 and TRBJ1-1; a weak D match, TRBD1 (5 bases). This CDR3 region has 15 residues. The germline gives CDR1 WSHSY, CDR2 SAAADI. V lost 10 bases, J lost 3 bases, and 21 bases lay in between. CDR3 in DNA: TGCGCCACCCTCAAAACCGGGACTAAAGACACTGAAGCTTTCTTT. Translation: CATLKTGTKDTEAFF.

The J gene is TRBJ2-2, the V gene TRBV28; 10 bases are shared with TRBD2. The ends lost 5 bases at V and 7 bases at J; junction bases unmatched: 4. The germline V gene encodes CDR1 MDHEN and CDR2 SYDVKM. The CDR3 extends over 14 amino acids. The CDR3 DNA sequence: TGTGCCAGCAGTCCGGGACTAGCGCTCGGGGAGCTGTTTTTT. Its protein is CASSPGLALGELFF.

This sequence joins TRBV4-1 and TRBJ1-1; 9 nucleotides line up with TRBD1. Germline V lookup: CDR1 MGHRA, CDR2 YSYEKL. This CDR3 spans 18 amino acids. V gave up 0 bases and J gave up 2 bases; unmatched junction bases: 10. The CDR3 loop reads CASSQDQTGGLSNTEAFF. Written as DNA, the CDR3 is TGCGCCAGCAGCCAAGATCAAACAGGGGGCTTAAGTAACACTGAAGCTTTCTTT.

V is TRBV30 and J is TRBJ1-2; D remains ambiguous. The CDR3 is made up of 13 amino acids. Trimming cost V 3 bases and J 2 bases, with 10 bases left between them. Germline assignment: CDR1 GTSNPN and CDR2 SVGIG (reference sequence). CDR3 region: CAWRKGGNYGYTF. DNA for the CDR3: TGTGCCTGGAGGAAAGGAGGGAACTATGGCTACACCTTC.

V is TRBV12-5 and J is TRBJ2-7; 7 positions match TRBD1. The CDR3 contains 18 residues. Germline V lookup: CDR1 LGHNT, CDR2 FRNRAP. The V segment lost 2 bases and the J segment 1 base; nucleotides outside the gene matches: 14. The CDR3 nucleotides are TGTGCTAGTGGTTTGCGGTCATGGGGACAGAGGGGTTCCTACGAGCAGTACTTC. As protein: CASGLRSWGQRGSYEQYF.

The count of this clone is one. CDR3 loop: CASSPGQGIGYTF. CDR3 coding DNA: TGTGCCAGCAGCCCGGGACAGGGAATAGGCTACACCTTC. The chain joins TRBV7-3 to TRBJ1-2; TRBD1 aligns across 9 bases. The CDR3 length is 13 residues. Germline V gene sequence: CDR1 SGHTA, CDR2 FQGTGA. V lost 5 bases, J lost 8 bases, and 6 bases stayed unmatched.

The chain links TRBV5-1 to TRBJ2-1; 9 nucleotides match TRBD2. V lost 0 bases and J lost 8; bases outside the gene matches: 9. Germline V CDR1 and CDR2: SGHRS, YFSETQ. The CDR3 is 16 amino acids. The DNA for the CDR3 is TGCGCCAGCAGCTTGGACGGCGCGGGAGGGGTCGATGAGCAGTTCTTC. Protein product: CASSLDGAGGVDEQFF.

The V call is TRBV18, the J call TRBJ1-2; TRBD1 agrees at 8 bases. CDR1 and CDR2 (germline): KGHSH, LQKENI. The CDR3 sequence is 18 residues long. V dropped 1 base and J dropped 1; count of bases not matched to a gene: 11. The CDR3 sequence is CASSPLNAGTGFNYGYTF. The CDR3 DNA follows: TGTGCCAGCTCACCACTTAATGCGGGGACAGGATTTAACTATGGCTACACCTTC.

V is TRBV5-1 and J is TRBJ2-1, with TRBD1 as a possible D gene (7 bases). The CDR3 covers 15 residues. Germline CDR1 reads SGHRS; CDR2 reads YFSETQ. The ends were cut back, 2 bases at V and 9 bases at J, with 18 bases in the middle. The CDR3 sequence: CASSFGGGYSVEQFF. The CDR3 nucleotides read TGCGCCAGCAGCTTTGGAGGGGGCTATTCAGTTGAGCAGTTCTTC.

The genes are TRBV7-9 and TRBJ1-4; D gene unclear. CDR3 size: 13 residues. The germline gives CDR1 SEHNR, CDR2 FQNEAQ (reference sequence). Trimming took 0 bases from V and 8 from J, leaving 7 bases between them. This chain's CDR3 is CASSLARSEKLFF. The CDR3 region has the DNA TGTGCCAGCAGCTTAGCGAGATCCGAAAAACTGTTTTTT.

This clone showed up just once. V gene TRBV25-1 combines with J gene TRBJ2-2; D gene uncertain. This CDR3 has 16 amino acids. Germline V gives CDR1 MGHDK, CDR2 SYGVNS. V lost 3 bases to trimming and J lost 1 base, with 12 bases between them. The CDR3 loop is CASSDTPLRNTGELFF. The CDR3, as DNA: TGTGCCAGCAGTGACACCCCATTGAGGAACACCGGGGAGCTGTTTTTT.

The V and J genes are TRBV7-2 and TRBJ1-2; 11 bases map to TRBD1. This CDR3 has 15 residues. Per germline, CDR1 SGHTA and CDR2 FQGNSA. Unmatched junction bases numbered 8, after V lost 6 bases and J lost 5 bases. CDR3: CASSLSGQGVYGYTF. In DNA, the CDR3 is TGTGCCAGCAGTTTATCGGGACAGGGGGTTTATGGCTACACCTTC.

This sequence joins TRBV27 and TRBJ2-5, with TRBD1 identical over 10 bases. This CDR3 spans 13 amino acids. Germline CDR1 reads MNHEY; CDR2 reads SMNVEV (reference sequence). Trimming removed 9 bases from V and 5 bases from J; junction bases left unmatched: 6. CDR3 coding DNA: TGTGCCAGAAGAGACAGGGGGCGGGAGACCCAGTACTTC. Its translation is CARRDRGRETQYF.

This clone has just one count. The chain links TRBV7-6 to TRBJ2-6, with TRBD2 matching over 16 bases. Germline V gives CDR1 SGHVS, CDR2 FNYEAQ. Trimming removed 2 bases from V and 0 bases from J; junction bases left unmatched: 7. The CDR3 consists of 21 residues. In nucleotides, the CDR3 is TGTGCCAGCAGCTTAACTGGGACTAGCGGGGGGGCAGGCTCTGGGGCCAACGTCCTGACTTTC. This translates into CASSLTGTSGGAGSGANVLTF.

This rearrangement joins TRBV27 to TRBJ2-6; TRBD1 is a possible D gene (6 bases). Germline loops: CDR1 MNHEY, CDR2 SMNVEV (reference sequence). The CDR3 totals 13 residues. Trimming took 7 bases from V and 2 from J, leaving 6 bases between them. CDR3 loop: CASNRAGANVLTF. CDR3 bases: TGTGCCAGCAACAGGGCTGGGGCCAACGTCCTGACTTTC.

V is TRBV19 and J is TRBJ1-2, with TRBD1 matching 8 bases. The CDR3 loop spans 15 amino acids. The V segment lost 0 bases and the J segment 7 bases; nucleotides outside the gene matches: 7. Per the germline V gene, CDR1 is LNHDA and CDR2 is SQIVND (reference sequence). This CDR3 reads CASSIDHGQGVGYTF. CDR3 nucleotide sequence: TGTGCCAGTAGTATAGATCATGGACAGGGTGTTGGCTACACCTTC.

V is TRBV6-5 and J is TRBJ2-5; 11 bases match TRBD1. From germline, CDR1 is MNHEY and CDR2 SVGAGI. The CDR3 loop spans 15 amino acids. J was trimmed by 4 bases and V by 5 bases; bases with no gene match: 6. CDR3 DNA sequence: TGTGCCAGCAGTCCACGAGGGACAGGGGGAGAGACCCAGTACTTC. It yields the protein CASSPRGTGGETQYF.

This chain uses TRBV7-9 with TRBJ1-2; D uncertain. The CDR3 sequence is 14 residues long. The germline CDR1 and CDR2 sequences are SEHNR and FQNEAQ (reference sequence). V was clipped by 3 bases and J by 3 bases, with 11 bases between them. This CDR3 is CASSFSKLDYGYTF. The CDR3 nucleotides are TGTGCCAGCAGCTTTTCGAAGCTGGACTATGGCTACACCTTC. Supplemented by reference TRBV7-9 and TRBJ1-2, the full variable domain reads DTGVSQNPRHKITKRGQNVTFRCDPISEHNRLYWYRQTLGQGPEFLTYFQNEAQLEKSRLLSDRFSAERPKGSFSTLEIQRTEQGDSAMYLCASSFSKLDYGYTFGSGTRLTVV.

This chain uses TRBV5-1 with TRBJ2-4, with TRBD2 matching 7 bases. Looked up from germline, CDR1 is SGHRS and CDR2 is YFSETQ. CDR3 size: 15 residues. V shed 2 bases, J shed 0 bases, and the junction held 2 bases outside the gene matches. CDR3: CASSFSGGAKNIQYF. For the CDR3, the DNA is TGCGCCAGCAGCTTTTCGGGGGGAGCCAAAAACATTCAGTACTTC.

The chain links TRBV19 to TRBJ1-2; 8 bases line up with TRBD1. The CDR3 covers 13 residues. Germline CDR1 reads LNHDA; CDR2 reads SQIVND (reference sequence). J was trimmed by 8 bases and V by 5 bases; bases with no gene match: 7. The CDR3 is CASSVDWTGGYTF. CDR3 DNA: TGTGCCAGTAGTGTGGACTGGACAGGGGGCTACACCTTC. Full variable domain (missing parts from reference TRBV19 and TRBJ1-2): DGGITQSPKYLFRKEGQNVTLSCEQNLNHDAMYWYRQDPGQGLRLIYYSQIVNDFQKGDIAEGYSVSREKKESFPLTVTSAQKNPTAFYLCASSVDWTGGYTFGSGTRLTVV.

The J gene is TRBJ2-2, the V gene TRBV7-2; the D gene is possibly TRBD1 (6 bases). The V gene lost 4 bases and the J gene lost 0 bases, with 9 bases spanning the gap. Germline CDR1 reads SGHTA; CDR2 reads FQGNSA. This CDR3 spans 15 amino acids. This CDR3 is CASSSDSANTGELFF. Here the CDR3 DNA reads TGTGCCAGCAGCTCGGACAGCGCGAACACCGGGGAGCTGTTTTTT.

The chain has TRBV13 and TRBJ1-3; D ambiguous. This CDR3 contains 14 residues. Germline CDR1 PRHDT, CDR2 FYEKMQ (reference sequence). Trimming pared 3 bases from V and 0 bases from J, leaving 6 bases between. CDR3 in amino acids: CASSLSRSGNTIYF. The DNA of the CDR3 is TGTGCCAGCAGCTTGAGTCGCTCTGGAAACACCATATATTTT.

V gene TRBV2 combines with J gene TRBJ1-2; D may be TRBD1 (6 bases). Trimming took 4 bases from V and 4 from J, leaving 13 bases between them. The CDR3 is made up of 14 amino acids. CDR1 and CDR2 (germline): SNHLY, FYNNEI. In nucleotides, the CDR3 is TGTGCCAGCAGTGTCTTCGACAGGAGCTATGGCTACACCTTC. This gives the protein CASSVFDRSYGYTF.

The chain has TRBV29-1 and TRBJ2-7; possible D gene TRBD2, 5 bases. Per the germline V gene, CDR1 is SQVTM and CDR2 is ANQGSEA. The CDR3 runs to 16 residues. V was cut by 3 bases and J by 1 base, with 19 bases left in between. The DNA for the CDR3 is TGCAGCGTTGAGGGTCACATAGGAGGTGGGTCCTACGAGCAGTACTTC. This sequence encodes CSVEGHIGGGSYEQYF.

This clone was seen only a few times. The chain uses TRBV5-7 and TRBJ1-5; D is perhaps TRBD1 (6 bases). TRBV5-7 is known as an ORF, though its function is uncertain. Trimming stripped 4 bases from V and 3 bases from J, with 26 bases between. The CDR3 contains 19 residues. CDR3 nucleotide sequence: TGTGCCAGCAGCCCCGACAAAGACAGGCGTTACGACTTCAATCAGCCCCAGCATTTT. Its protein product is CASSPDKDRRYDFNQPQHF.